This passage covers 3 T cell receptor beta chains from one sample sequenced in a study of T cell repertoires in cytomegalovirus infection (dated by TCRdb to between 2018 and 2020). Reads for this sample came from an Illumina HiSeq 1500. TCRdb reprocessed the public reads (quality trimming at Q25 with fastp, clone calling with MiXCR) and kept in-frame beta chains. Each CDR3 protein gets just one entry, which takes the most common genes and DNA from the rows behind it. Counted in this sample were about 570,000 distinct CDR3 sequences; around two fifths of them appeared once. The ten top clones hold around 48% of the sample. Their cognate antigens are unknown. The sample's treatment or condition label, in plain terms: in vitro stimulation with specific CMV peptide epitopes to enrich CMV-specific T cells. The material was cultured PBMCs, obtained from culture after CMV antigen stimulation. The receptor source for this set is a human donor in good health (CMV status not recorded). Some clones in this sample may be carry-over from other donors' samples.

V usage is TRBV6-1 and J usage is TRBJ2-3; D not resolved. Trimming pared 10 bases from V and 1 base from J, leaving 21 bases between. The CDR3 runs to 16 residues. The germline CDR1 and CDR2 sequences are MNHNS and SASEGT. In DNA, the CDR3 is TGTGCCATCACGATCCTCGGCGTTGGGGGCACAGATACGCAGTATTTT. Translating gives CAITILGVGGTDTQYF.

This clonotype occurred once. This chain uses TRBV18 with TRBJ2-2; D gene unclear. The ends were cut back, 3 bases at V and 5 bases at J, with 10 bases in the middle. Germline loops: CDR1 KGHSH, CDR2 LQKENI. The CDR3 sequence is 14 residues long. The CDR3 DNA sequence: TGTGCCAGCTCACCGCTAGTCGTAACCGGGGAGCTGTTTTTT. Translation: CASSPLVVTGELFF.

The J gene is TRBJ1-1, the V gene TRBV15, with TRBD1 as a possible D gene (5 bases). The CDR3 is 14 amino acids. Between the trimmed V and J ends, which lost 4 bases and 5 bases, there was a span of 14 bases. Germline CDR1 is LNHNV and CDR2 is YYDKDF (reference sequence). The CDR3 reads CATSKGRSGTEAFF. The CDR3 DNA follows: TGTGCCACCAGCAAGGGACGTTCGGGGACTGAAGCTTTCTTT.